A selection of T cell receptor beta chains follows, all from one sample in a study of T cell responses to AZD1222 COVID-19 vaccine. Sequenced by immunoSEQ multiplex PCR; TCRdb stores in-frame clones only, minus some. The data show roughly 120,000 clones, approximately 88% seen once. The specimen was peripheral blood, collected on day 0 of AZD1222 vaccination. These receptors all come from an adult in good health. CDR3s include the opening cysteine and the closing phenylalanine or tryptophan. Fields, in order: D gene, V gene, clone size, J gene, CDR3 DNA, CDR3 protein. D genes are given only for firm matches. Clone size, where shown, is once, few, many, or a class for clones that have expanded.

.	TRBV4-3	.	TRBJ2-7	TGCGCCAGCAGCCGCCAGACAGGCCTTCGGTACGAGCAGTACTTC	CASSRQTGLRYEQYF
.	TRBV7-8	once	TRBJ2-1	TGTGCCAGCAGTTCTAGCGTCGGGTCCTACAATGAGCAGTTCTTC	CASSSSVGSYNEQFF
.	TRBV4-3	few	TRBJ1-6	TGCGCCAGCAGCCAAGATAAGCTGGGCGGTTCACCCCTCCACTTT	CASSQDKLGGSPLHF
.	TRBV11-2	.	TRBJ1-3	TGTGCCAGCAGCTCCACCCGGGACATAAACTCTGGAAACACCATATATTTT	CASSSTRDINSGNTIYF
TRBD1	TRBV28	.	TRBJ1-5	TGTGCCAGCAGCCCTAATACCCTGACAGGGATGAATCAGCCCCAGCATTTT	CASSPNTLTGMNQPQHF
.	TRBV18	.	TRBJ2-2	TGTGCCAGCTCAAACCGGGGGTCCACCGGGGAGCTGTTTTTT	CASSNRGSTGELFF
.	TRBV6-5	.	TRBJ1-1	TGTGCCAGCAGCTCAAACACACGGACTGAAGCTTTCTTT	CASSSNTRTEAFF
TRBD1	TRBV7-2	.	TRBJ1-6	TGTGCCAGCAGCTCGGGACAGACAAATTCACCCCTCCACTTT	CASSSGQTNSPLHF
TRBD2	TRBV2	.	TRBJ2-1	TGTGCCAGCCTGGGGACTAGCGTACGGAATGAGCAGTTCTTC	CASLGTSVRNEQFF
TRBD1	TRBV11-3	.	TRBJ1-1	TGTGCCAGCAGCTCGGACAGGGAGGCTGAAGCTTTCTTT	CASSSDREAEAFF
.	TRBV27	.	TRBJ1-5	TGTGCCAGCAGTTTATCCGGATTCAATCAGCCCCAGCATTTT	CASSLSGFNQPQHF
.	TRBV3-1/TRBV3-2	.	TRBJ2-2	TGTGCCAGCAGCCCCCGAGAAGGATCGGGGGAGCTGTTTTTT	CASSPREGSGELFF
.	TRBV7-2	.	TRBJ2-7	TGTGCCAGCAGCTTAAGTTACGAGCAGTACTTC	CASSLSYEQYF
.	TRBV15	.	TRBJ2-4	TGTGCCACCAGCCCGAAGGGAGGAGTGTCAGCCAAAAACATTCAGTACTTC	CATSPKGGVSAKNIQYF
.	TRBV25-1	.	TRBJ2-2	TGTGCCAGCAGGGTAGGACAAGGGGACACCGGGGAGCTGTTTTTT	CASRVGQGDTGELFF
.	TRBV7-3	.	TRBJ1-2	TGTGCCAGCAGCTTAAGGAGGGTCGGGCCGGGGTATGGCTACACCTTC	CASSLRRVGPGYGYTF
.	TRBV7-9	few	TRBJ1-1	TGTGCCAGCAGCTTAGGGATTCGAGAAGGTTTCTTT	CASSLGIREGFF
.	TRBV6-2/TRBV6-3	once	TRBJ2-2	TGTGCCAGCAGTTCGCCCCACAGGGACACCGGGGAGCTGTTTTTT	CASSSPHRDTGELFF
.	TRBV15	.	TRBJ2-5	TGTGCCACCAGCAGTTCCACATTGGGCCTTGAGACCCAGTACTTC	CATSSSTLGLETQYF
.	TRBV3-1/TRBV3-2	once	TRBJ1-3	TGTGCCAGCAGCCAACTTTCAGGCGGAAGCTCTGGAAACACCATATATTTT	CASSQLSGGSSGNTIYF
TRBD1	TRBV3-1/TRBV3-2	.	TRBJ2-7	TGTGCCAGCAGCCATTCGGGACAGGGGGCGTTTGGGGAGCAGTACTTC	CASSHSGQGAFGEQYF
.	TRBV6-5	.	TRBJ2-4	TGTGCCAGCAGTCAACTAGCCAAAAACATTCAGTACTTC	CASSQLAKNIQYF
.	TRBV28	.	TRBJ1-5	TGTGCCAGCAGCTCGGGTTCCCGGGGCAATCAGCCCCAGCATTTT	CASSSGSRGNQPQHF
TRBD1	TRBV7-9	.	TRBJ2-5	TGTGCCAGCGCGGACAGGGGAGGAGGAGAGACCCAGTACTTC	CASADRGGGETQYF
.	TRBV4-3	few	TRBJ2-7	TGCGCCAGCAGCCTCGGGGACTCTCGTCTCGAGCAGTACTTC	CASSLGDSRLEQYF
.	TRBV4-2	few	TRBJ1-5	TGTGCCAGCAGCCGATCCTCAGGGGATGGCCGTCAGCCCCAGCATTTT	CASSRSSGDGRQPQHF
.	TRBV18	.	TRBJ1-2	TGTGCCAGCTCATCTGACGGATCCTATGGCTACACCTTC	CASSSDGSYGYTF
.	TRBV5-6	.	TRBJ1-4	TGTGCCAGCAGCTTGCAGTGGGGCGCTAATGAAAAACTGTTTTTT	CASSLQWGANEKLFF